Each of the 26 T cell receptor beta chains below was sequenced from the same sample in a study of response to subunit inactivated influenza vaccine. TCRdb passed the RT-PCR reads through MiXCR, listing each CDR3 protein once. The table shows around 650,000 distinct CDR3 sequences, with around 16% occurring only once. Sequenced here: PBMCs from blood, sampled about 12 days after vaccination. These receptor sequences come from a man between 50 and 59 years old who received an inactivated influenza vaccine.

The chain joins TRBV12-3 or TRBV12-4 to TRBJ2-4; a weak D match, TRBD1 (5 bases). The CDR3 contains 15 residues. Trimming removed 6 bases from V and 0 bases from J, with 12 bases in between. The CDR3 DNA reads TGTGCCAGCAGGACAGATTTCCTAGCCAAAAACATTCAGTACTTC. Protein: CASRTDFLAKNIQYF.

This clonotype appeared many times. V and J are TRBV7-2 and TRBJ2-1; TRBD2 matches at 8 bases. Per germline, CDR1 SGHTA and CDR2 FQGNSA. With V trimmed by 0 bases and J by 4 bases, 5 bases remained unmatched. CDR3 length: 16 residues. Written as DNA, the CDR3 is TGTGCCAGCAGCTTAGCCGCGACTAGCGCGTACAATGAGCAGTTCTTC. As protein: CASSLAATSAYNEQFF.

The CDR3 sequence: CASSREEQGYEQYF. The CDR3 DNA is TGTGCCAGCAGCCGAGAAGAACAGGGATACGAGCAGTACTTC. The gene calls are TRBV4-2 and TRBJ2-7; the D gene is possibly TRBD1 (6 bases). Germline V gene lookup returns CDR1 LGHNA and CDR2 YNFKEQ. V was trimmed by 4 bases and J by 4 bases, leaving 14 bases between them. The CDR3 consists of 14 residues.

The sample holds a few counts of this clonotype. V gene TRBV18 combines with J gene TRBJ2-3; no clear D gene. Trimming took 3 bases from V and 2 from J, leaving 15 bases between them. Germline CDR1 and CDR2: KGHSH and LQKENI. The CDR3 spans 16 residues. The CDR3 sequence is CASSPSAVLNTDTQYF. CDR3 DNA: TGTGCCAGCTCACCTTCTGCGGTACTTAACACAGATACGCAGTATTTT.

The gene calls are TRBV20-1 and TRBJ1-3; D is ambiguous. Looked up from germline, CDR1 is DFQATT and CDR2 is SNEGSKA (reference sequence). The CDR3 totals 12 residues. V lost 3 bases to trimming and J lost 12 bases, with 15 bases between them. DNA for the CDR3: TGCAGTGCTAGTCCCGACGGGTTCATCATATATTTT. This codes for CSASPDGFIIYF.

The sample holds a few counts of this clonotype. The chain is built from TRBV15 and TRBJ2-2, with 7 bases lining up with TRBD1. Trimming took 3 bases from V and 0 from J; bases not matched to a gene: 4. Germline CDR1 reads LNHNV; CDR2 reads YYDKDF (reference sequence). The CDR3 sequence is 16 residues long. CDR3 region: CATSSTGESNTGELFF. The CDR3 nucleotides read TGTGCCACCAGCAGTACAGGGGAATCGAACACCGGGGAGCTGTTTTTT.

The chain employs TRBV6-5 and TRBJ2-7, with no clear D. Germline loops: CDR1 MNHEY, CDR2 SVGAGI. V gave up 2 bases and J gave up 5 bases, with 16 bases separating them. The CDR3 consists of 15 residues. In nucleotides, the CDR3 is TGTGCCAGCAGTTACACCTCTGACTGGCCCCACGAGCAGTACTTC. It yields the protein CASSYTSDWPHEQYF.

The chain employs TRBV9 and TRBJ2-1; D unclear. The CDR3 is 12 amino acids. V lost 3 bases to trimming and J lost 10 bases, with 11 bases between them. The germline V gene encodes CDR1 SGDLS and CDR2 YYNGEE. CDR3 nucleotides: TGTGCCAGCAGCGGGAACTCACAGGAGCAGTTCTTC. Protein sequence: CASSGNSQEQFF.

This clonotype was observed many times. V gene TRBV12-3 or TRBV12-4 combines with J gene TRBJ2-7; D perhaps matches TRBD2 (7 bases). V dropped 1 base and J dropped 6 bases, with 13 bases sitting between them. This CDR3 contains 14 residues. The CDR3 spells CASSLGGGGFEQYF. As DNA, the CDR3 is TGTGCCAGCAGTTTAGGGGGGGGCGGATTCGAGCAGTACTTC.

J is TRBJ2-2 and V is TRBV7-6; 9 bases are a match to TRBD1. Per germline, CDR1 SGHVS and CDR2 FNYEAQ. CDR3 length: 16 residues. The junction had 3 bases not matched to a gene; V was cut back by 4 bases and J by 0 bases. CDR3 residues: CASSSGTGPNTGELFF. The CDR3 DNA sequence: TGTGCCAGCAGCTCCGGGACAGGGCCGAACACCGGGGAGCTGTTTTTT.

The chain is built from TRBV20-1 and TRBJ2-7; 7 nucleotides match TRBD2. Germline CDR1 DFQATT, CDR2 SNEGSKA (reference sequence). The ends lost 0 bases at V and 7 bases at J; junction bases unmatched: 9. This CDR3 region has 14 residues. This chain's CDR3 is CSARDGGGIWEQYF. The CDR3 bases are TGCAGTGCTAGAGATGGGGGAGGGATTTGGGAGCAGTACTTC.

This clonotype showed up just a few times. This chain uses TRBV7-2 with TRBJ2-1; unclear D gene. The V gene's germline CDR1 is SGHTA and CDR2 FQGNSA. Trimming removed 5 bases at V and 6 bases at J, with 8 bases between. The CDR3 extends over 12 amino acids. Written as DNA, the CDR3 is TGTGCCAGCAGCGGTCTGGGCAATGAGCAGTTCTTC. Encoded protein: CASSGLGNEQFF. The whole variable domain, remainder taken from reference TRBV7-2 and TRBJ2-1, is GAGVSQSPSNKVTEKGKDVELRCDPISGHTALYWYRQSLGQGLEFLIYFQGNSAPDKSGLPSDRFSAERTGGSVSTLTIQRTQQEDSAVYLCASSGLGNEQFFGPGTRLTVL.

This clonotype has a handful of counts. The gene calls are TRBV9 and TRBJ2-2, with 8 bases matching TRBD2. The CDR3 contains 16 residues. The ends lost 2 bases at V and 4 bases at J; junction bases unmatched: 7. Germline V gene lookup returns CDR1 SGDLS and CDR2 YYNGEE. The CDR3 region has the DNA TGTGCCAGCAGCGTGGATCCCCGGGGGGGCACCGGGGAGCTGTTTTTT. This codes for CASSVDPRGGTGELFF. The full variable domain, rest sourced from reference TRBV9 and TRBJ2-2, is DSGVTQTPKHLITATGQRVTLRCSPRSGDLSVYWYQQSLDQGLQFLIQYYNGEERAKGNILERFSAQQFPDLHSELNLSSLELGDSALYFCASSVDPRGGTGELFFGEGSRLTVL.

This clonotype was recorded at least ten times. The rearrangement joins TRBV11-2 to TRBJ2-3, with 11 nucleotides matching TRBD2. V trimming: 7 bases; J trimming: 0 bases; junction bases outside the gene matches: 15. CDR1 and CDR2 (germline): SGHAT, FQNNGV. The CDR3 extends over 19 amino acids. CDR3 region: CASKRTSGGSGYSTDTQYF. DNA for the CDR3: TGTGCCAGCAAGCGCACTAGCGGGGGATCAGGGTATAGCACAGATACGCAGTATTTT.

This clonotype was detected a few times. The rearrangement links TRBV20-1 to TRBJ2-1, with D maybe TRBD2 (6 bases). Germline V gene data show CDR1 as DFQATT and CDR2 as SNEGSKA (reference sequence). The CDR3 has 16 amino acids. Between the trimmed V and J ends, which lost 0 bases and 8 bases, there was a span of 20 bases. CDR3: CSARDGADYLSYEQFF. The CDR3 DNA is TGCAGTGCTAGAGATGGGGCGGACTACCTGAGCTATGAGCAGTTCTTC.

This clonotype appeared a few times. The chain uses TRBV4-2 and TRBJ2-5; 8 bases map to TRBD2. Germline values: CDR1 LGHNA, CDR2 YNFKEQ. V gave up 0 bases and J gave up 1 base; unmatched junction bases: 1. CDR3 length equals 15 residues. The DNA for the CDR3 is TGTGCCAGCAGCCAAGAACTAGCGGCCCAAGAGACCCAGTACTTC. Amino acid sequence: CASSQELAAQETQYF.

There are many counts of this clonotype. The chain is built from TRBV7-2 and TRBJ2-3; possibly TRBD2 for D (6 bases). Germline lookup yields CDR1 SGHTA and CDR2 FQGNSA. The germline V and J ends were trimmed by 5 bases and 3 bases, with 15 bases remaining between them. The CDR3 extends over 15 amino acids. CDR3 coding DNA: TGTGCCAGCAGCCCCCCCACTCGGGGGACAGATACGCAGTATTTT. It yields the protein CASSPPTRGTDTQYF.

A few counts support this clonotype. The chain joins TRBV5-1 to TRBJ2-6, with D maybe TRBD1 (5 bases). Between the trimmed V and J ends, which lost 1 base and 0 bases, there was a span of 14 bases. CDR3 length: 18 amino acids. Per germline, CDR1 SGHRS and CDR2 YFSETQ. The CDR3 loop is CASSLLRTTSSGANVLTF. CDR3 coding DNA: TGCGCCAGCAGCTTGCTACGGACAACCAGCTCTGGGGCCAACGTCCTGACTTTC.

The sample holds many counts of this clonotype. The CDR3 here is CASSLSNTGELFF. CDR3 DNA: TGTGCCAGCAGTTTATCGAACACCGGGGAGCTGTTTTTT. This chain connects TRBV7-9 to TRBJ2-2; D unresolved. The CDR3 extends over 13 amino acids. Germline-derived CDR1 and CDR2 are SEHNR and FQNEAQ (reference sequence). Trimming cost V 6 bases and J 0 bases, with 5 bases left between them.

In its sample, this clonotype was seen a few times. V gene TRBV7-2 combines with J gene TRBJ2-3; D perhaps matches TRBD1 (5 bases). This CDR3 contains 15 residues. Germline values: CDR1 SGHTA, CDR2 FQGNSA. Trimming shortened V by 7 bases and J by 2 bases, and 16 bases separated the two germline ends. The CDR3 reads CASNRIGHLTDTQYF. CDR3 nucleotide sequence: TGTGCCAGCAACCGAATCGGACATCTCACAGATACGCAGTATTTT.

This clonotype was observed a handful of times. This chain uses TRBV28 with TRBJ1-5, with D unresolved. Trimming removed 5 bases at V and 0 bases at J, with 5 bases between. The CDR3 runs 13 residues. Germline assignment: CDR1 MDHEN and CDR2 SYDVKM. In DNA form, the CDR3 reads TGTGCCAGCAGTGGGTTTAGCAATCAGCCCCAGCATTTT. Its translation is CASSGFSNQPQHF.

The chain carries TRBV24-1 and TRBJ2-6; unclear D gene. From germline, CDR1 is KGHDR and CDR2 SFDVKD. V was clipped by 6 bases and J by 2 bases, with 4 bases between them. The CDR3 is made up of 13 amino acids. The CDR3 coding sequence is TGTGCCACCAGTTACCCTGGGGCCAACGTCCTGACTTTC. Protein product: CATSYPGANVLTF.

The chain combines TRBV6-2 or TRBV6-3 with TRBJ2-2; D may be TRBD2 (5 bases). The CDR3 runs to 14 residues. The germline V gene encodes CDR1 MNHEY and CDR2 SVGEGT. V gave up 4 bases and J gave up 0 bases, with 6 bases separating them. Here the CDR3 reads CASSSSPNTGELFF. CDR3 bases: TGTGCCAGCAGTTCTAGCCCGAACACCGGGGAGCTGTTTTTT.

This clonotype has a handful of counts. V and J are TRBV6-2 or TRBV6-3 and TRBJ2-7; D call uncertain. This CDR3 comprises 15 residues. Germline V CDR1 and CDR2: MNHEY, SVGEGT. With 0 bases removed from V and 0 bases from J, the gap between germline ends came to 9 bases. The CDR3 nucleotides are TGTGCCAGCAGTTACTCATTCAGGAGCTCCTACGAGCAGTACTTC. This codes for CASSYSFRSSYEQYF.

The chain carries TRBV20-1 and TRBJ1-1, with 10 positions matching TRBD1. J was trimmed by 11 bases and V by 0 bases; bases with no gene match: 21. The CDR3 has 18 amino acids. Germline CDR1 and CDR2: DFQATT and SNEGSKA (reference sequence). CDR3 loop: CSARDLRTGGSSRGVAFF. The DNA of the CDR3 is TGCAGTGCTAGAGATCTAAGGACAGGGGGTTCCTCCCGCGGGGTGGCTTTCTTT.

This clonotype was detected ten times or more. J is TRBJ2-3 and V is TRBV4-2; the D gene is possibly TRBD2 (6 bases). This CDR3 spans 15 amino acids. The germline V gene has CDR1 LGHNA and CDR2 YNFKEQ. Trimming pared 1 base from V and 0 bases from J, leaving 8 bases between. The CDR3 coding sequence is TGTGCCAGCAGCCAAGCGGGGGATAGCACAGATACGCAGTATTTT. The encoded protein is CASSQAGDSTDTQYF.